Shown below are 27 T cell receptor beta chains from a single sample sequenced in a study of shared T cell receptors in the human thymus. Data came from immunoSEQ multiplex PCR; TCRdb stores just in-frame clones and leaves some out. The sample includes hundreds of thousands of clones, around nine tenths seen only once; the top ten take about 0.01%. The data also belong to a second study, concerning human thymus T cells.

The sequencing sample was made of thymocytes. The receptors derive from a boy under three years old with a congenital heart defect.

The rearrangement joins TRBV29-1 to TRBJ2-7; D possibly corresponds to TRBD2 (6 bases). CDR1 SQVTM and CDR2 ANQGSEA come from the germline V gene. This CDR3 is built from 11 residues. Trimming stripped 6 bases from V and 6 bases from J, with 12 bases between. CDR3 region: CSVRLGSEQYF. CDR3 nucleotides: TGCAGCGTACGACTAGGTTCCGAGCAGTACTTC.

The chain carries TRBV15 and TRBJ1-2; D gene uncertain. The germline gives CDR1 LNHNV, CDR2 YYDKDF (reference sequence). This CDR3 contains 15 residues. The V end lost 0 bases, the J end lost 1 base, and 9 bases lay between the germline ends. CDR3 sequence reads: CATSREEPSNYGYTF. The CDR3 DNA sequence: TGTGCCACCAGCAGAGAGGAGCCTAGTAACTATGGCTACACCTTC.

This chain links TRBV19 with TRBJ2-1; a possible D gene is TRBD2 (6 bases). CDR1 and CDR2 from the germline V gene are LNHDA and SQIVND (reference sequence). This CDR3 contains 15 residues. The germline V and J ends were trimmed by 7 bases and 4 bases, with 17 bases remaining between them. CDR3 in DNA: TGTGCCAGTAAGTCGAAGCGGGCGGGTTACAATGAGCAGTTCTTC. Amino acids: CASKSKRAGYNEQFF.

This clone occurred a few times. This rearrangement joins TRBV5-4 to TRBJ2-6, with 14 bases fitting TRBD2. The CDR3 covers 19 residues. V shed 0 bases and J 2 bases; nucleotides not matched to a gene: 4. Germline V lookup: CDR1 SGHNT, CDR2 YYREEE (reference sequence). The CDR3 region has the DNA TGTGCCAGCAGCTTGGCTGGGACTAGCGGGAGCCCTGGGGCCAACGTCCTGACTTTC. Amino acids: CASSLAGTSGSPGANVLTF.

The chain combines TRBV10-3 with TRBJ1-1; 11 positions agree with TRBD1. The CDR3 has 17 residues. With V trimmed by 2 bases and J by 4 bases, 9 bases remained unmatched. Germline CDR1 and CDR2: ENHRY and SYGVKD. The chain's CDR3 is CAISEDGTGGSFTEAFF. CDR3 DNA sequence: TGTGCCATCAGTGAGGACGGGACAGGGGGGTCATTCACTGAAGCTTTCTTT.

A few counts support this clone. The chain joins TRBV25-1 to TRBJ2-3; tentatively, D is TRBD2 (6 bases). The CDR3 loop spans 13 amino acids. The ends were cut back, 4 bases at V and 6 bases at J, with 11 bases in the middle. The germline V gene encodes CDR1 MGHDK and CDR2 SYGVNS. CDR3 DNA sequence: TGTGCCAGCAGTGCTGGAGGGTCTGATACGCAGTATTTT. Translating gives CASSAGGSDTQYF. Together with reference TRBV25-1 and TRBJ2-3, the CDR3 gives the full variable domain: EADIYQTPRYLVIGTGKKITLECSQTMGHDKMYWYQQDPGMELHLIHYSYGVNSTEKGDLSSESTVSRIRTEHFPLTLESARPSHTSQYLCASSAGGSDTQYFGPGTRLTVL.

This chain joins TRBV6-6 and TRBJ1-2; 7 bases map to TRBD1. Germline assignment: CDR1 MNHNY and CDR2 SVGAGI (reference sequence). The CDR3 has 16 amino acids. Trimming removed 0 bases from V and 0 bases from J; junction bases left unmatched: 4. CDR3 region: CASSYSQGKTNYGYTF. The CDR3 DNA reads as TGTGCCAGCAGTTACTCACAGGGGAAAACTAACTATGGCTACACCTTC.

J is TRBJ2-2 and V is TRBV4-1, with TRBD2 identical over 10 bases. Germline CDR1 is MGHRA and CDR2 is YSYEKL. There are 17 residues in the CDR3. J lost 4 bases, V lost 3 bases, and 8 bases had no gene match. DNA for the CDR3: TGCGCCAGCAGCCAGGGGCCGGGACTAGCGTTCACCGGGGAGCTGTTTTTT. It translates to CASSQGPGLAFTGELFF.

In DNA, the CDR3 is TGTGCCAGCAGCAAAGGGATAAAAAGGGGACGGCGGGAGTCAGCTTTCTTT. Protein sequence: CASSKGIKRGRRESAFF. V is TRBV7-2 and J is TRBJ1-1, with a weak D call TRBD1 (5 bases). This CDR3 region has 17 residues. V lost 5 bases to trimming and J lost 10 bases, with 29 bases between them. Germline CDR1 is SGHTA and CDR2 is FQGNSA.

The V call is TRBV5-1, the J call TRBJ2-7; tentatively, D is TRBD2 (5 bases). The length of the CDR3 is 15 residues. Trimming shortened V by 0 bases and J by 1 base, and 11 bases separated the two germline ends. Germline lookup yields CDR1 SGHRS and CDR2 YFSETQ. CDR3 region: CASSLALADSYEQYF. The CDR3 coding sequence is TGCGCCAGCAGCTTGGCTCTAGCTGATTCCTACGAGCAGTACTTC.

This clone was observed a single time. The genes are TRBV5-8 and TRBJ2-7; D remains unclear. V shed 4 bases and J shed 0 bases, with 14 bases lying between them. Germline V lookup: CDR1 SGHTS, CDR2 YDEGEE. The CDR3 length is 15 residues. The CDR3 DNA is TGTGCCAGCAGCCCCTTTCGGGTGATCTCCTACGAGCAGTACTTC. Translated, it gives CASSPFRVISYEQYF.

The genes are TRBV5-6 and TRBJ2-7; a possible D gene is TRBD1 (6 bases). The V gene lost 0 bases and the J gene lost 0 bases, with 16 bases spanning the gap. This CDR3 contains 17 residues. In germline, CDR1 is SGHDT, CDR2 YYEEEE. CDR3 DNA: TGTGCCAGCAGCTTGGGCGCAGGGGCGACGAGCTCCTACGAGCAGTACTTC. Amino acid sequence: CASSLGAGATSSYEQYF.

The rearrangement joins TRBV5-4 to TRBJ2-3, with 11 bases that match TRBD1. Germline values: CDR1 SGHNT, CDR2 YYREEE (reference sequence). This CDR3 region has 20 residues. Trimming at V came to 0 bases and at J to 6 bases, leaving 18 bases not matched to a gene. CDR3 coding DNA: TGTGCCAGCAGCTTGGGTAGGACAGGGGGCCCTATCCCAACCGGGGATACGCAGTATTTT. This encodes CASSLGRTGGPIPTGDTQYF.

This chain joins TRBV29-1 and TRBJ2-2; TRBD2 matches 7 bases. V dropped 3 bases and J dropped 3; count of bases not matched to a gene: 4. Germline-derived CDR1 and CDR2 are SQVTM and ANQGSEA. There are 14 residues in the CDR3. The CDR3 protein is CSVDRGEDTGELFF. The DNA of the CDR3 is TGCAGCGTTGACCGGGGGGAGGACACCGGGGAGCTGTTTTTT.

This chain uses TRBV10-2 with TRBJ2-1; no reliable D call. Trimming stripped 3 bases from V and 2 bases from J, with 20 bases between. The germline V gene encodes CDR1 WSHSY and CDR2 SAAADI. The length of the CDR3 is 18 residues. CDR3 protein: CASSDLIVGVMTYNEQFF. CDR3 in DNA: TGCGCCAGCAGTGACCTCATAGTGGGCGTAATGACCTACAATGAGCAGTTCTTC.

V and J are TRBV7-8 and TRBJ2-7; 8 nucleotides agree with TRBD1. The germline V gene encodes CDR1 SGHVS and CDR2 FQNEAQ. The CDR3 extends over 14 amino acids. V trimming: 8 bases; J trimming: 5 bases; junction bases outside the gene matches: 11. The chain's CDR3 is CASGCRTGTHEQYF. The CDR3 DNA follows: TGTGCCAGCGGGTGCAGGACAGGGACCCACGAGCAGTACTTC.

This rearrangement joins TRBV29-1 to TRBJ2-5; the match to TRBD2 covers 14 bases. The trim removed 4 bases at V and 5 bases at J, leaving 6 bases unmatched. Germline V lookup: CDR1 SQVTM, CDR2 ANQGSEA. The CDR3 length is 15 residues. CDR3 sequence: CSVGGTSGSGETQYF. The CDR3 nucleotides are TGCAGCGTTGGAGGGACTAGCGGGAGCGGTGAGACCCAGTACTTC.

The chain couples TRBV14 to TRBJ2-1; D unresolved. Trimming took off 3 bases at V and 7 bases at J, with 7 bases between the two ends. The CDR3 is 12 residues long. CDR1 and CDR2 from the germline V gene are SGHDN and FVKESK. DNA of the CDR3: TGTGCCAGCAGCCAGGGCAGGAATGAGCAGTTCTTC. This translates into CASSQGRNEQFF.

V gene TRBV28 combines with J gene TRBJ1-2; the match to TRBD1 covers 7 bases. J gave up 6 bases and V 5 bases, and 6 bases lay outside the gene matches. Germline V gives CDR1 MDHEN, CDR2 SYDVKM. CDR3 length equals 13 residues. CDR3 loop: CASSKTGKDGYTF. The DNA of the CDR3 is TGTGCCAGCAGTAAGACAGGGAAGGATGGCTACACCTTC.

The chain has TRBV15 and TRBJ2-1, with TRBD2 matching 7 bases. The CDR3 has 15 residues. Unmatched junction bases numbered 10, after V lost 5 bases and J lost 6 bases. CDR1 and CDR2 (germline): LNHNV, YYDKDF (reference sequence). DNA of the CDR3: TGTGCCACCAGCCCACGGACTAGTGGGGTCAATGAGCAGTTCTTC. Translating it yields CATSPRTSGVNEQFF.

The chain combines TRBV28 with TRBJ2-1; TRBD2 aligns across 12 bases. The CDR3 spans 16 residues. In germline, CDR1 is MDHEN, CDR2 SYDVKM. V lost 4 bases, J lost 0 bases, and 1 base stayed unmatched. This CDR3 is CASSSSGRASYNEQFF. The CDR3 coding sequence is TGTGCCAGCAGTTCTAGCGGGAGGGCCTCCTACAATGAGCAGTTCTTC.

The CDR3 is CASSQSTLGLAGVGELFF. For the CDR3, the DNA is TGCGCCAGCAGCCAGTCGACCCTTGGGCTAGCGGGAGTCGGGGAGCTGTTTTTT. V usage is TRBV4-3 and J usage is TRBJ2-2; 10 nucleotides line up with TRBD2. Germline loops: CDR1 LGHNA, CDR2 YSLEER. CDR3 length: 18 amino acids. Trimming cost V 3 bases and J 7 bases; bases outside gene matches: 14.

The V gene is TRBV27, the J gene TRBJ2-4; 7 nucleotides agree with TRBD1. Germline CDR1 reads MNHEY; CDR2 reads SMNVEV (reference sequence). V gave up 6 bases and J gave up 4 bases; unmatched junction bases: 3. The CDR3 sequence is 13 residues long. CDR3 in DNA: TGTGCCAGCAGCCCGGGACAGAAAAACATTCAGTACTTC. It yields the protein CASSPGQKNIQYF.

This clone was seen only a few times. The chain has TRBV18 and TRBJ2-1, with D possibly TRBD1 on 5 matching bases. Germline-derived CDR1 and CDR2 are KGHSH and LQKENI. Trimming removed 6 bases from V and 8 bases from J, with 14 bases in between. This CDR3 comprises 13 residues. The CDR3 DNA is TGTGCCAGCTCCGTAAGGGGTTGGGATGAGCAGTTCTTC. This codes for CASSVRGWDEQFF.

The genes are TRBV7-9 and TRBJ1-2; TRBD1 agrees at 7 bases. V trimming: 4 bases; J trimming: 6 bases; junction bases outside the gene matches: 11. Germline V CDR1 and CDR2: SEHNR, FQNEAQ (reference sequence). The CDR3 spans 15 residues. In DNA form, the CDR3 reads TGTGCCAGCAGCTCGGACAGGCCTTCTGCCCATGGCTACACCTTC. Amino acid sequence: CASSSDRPSAHGYTF.

The CDR3 is CASSQRAAPKGEGTGELFF. DNA of the CDR3: TGCGCCAGCAGCCAAAGAGCCGCCCCGAAGGGGGAAGGCACCGGGGAGCTGTTTTTT. The chain joins TRBV4-3 to TRBJ2-2; possibly TRBD1 for D (6 bases). The length of the CDR3 is 19 residues. The germline V gene encodes CDR1 LGHNA and CDR2 YSLEER. V was pared by 2 bases and J by 4 bases, with 23 bases between.

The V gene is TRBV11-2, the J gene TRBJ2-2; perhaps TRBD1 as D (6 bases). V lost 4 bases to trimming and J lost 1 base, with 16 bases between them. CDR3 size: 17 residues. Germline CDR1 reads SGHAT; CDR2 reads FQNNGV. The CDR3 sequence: CASSSHHGQRNTGELFF. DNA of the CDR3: TGTGCCAGCAGCTCGCACCACGGACAGAGGAACACCGGGGAGCTGTTTTTT.